Sequencing of this T cell receptor (beta chain) was carried out in a study of blood T cell repertoires in COVID-19. Sequencing was performed with immunoSEQ multiplex PCR; in TCRdb, only in-frame clones are kept and a portion is missing. The sample carries 650,000 to 800,000 clones, 75% to 90% recorded once. In germline, CDR1 is SGHRS, CDR2 YFSETQ. CDR3 size: 16 residues. Trimming took off 4 bases at V and 0 bases at J, with 16 bases between the two ends. This clone showed up just a few times. V is TRBV5-1 and J is TRBJ1-1, with D perhaps matching TRBD1 (5 bases). This TCR was sampled from a woman between 18 and 29 years old with acute or convalescent COVID-19. Source material: peripheral blood. The chain's CDR3 is CASSPGVGTLNTEAFF. CDR3 coding DNA: TGCGCCAGCAGCCCGGGGGTGGGCACCTTGAACACTGAAGCTTTCTTT.